A selection of T cell receptor beta chains follows, all from one sample in a study of blood T cell repertoires in COVID-19. The assay was immunoSEQ multiplex PCR, and TCRdb's table has in-frame clones only and misses some. The sample has hundreds of thousands of clones; 85% are singletons. Sequenced material: peripheral blood. The source of these receptors is a woman aged 18-30 years with acute or convalescent COVID-19. The CDR3 runs from the conserved cysteine through the conserved F or W. D genes are given only for firm matches. Where a row states a size, it is once, few, many or the class of an expanded clone; other rows omit it.

j_gene,v_gene,abundance,d_gene,CDR3nt,CDR3aa
TRBJ2-2,TRBV6-6,-,-,TGTGCCAGCAGTGCCCTGAGCACCGGGGAGCTGTTTTTT,CASSALSTGELFF
TRBJ2-7,TRBV24-1,-,-,TGTGCCACCTGGGCGGGGCAAAGCTCCTACGAGCAGTACTTC,CATWAGQSSYEQYF
TRBJ1-2,TRBV7-9,-,-,TGTGCCAGCAGCTTGCAGACAGGTCACTACACCTTC,CASSLQTGHYTF
TRBJ1-2,TRBV21-1,-,-,TGTGCCAGCAGCTCTCGGGTTCGACAGGAAAACTATGGCTACACCTTC,CASSSRVRQENYGYTF
TRBJ1-2,TRBV6-5,-,-,TGTGCCAGCAGGGATCCGGGGTCCTCCCGGGGCTACACCTTC,CASRDPGSSRGYTF
TRBJ1-2,TRBV23-1,-,TRBD1,TGCGCCAGCAGTCAATCGAATCCCCAGGGGGCGCTCGGCTATGGCTACACCTTC,CASSQSNPQGALGYGYTF
TRBJ2-2,TRBV7-3,-,-,TGTGCCAGCAGCTTATCAGGGCTGAGCACCGGGGAGCTGTTTTTT,CASSLSGLSTGELFF
TRBJ2-5,TRBV27,-,-,TGTGCCAGCGTTGACGGAGGGACCCAGTACTTC,CASVDGGTQYF
TRBJ1-4,TRBV27,-,TRBD1,TGTGCCAGCAGAAGGGGGCCTGAAAAACTGTTTTTT,CASRRGPEKLFF
TRBJ1-5,TRBV18,once,TRBD1,TGTGCCAGCTCACCGTTAACAGGGGAAGATCAGCCCCAGCATTTT,CASSPLTGEDQPQHF
TRBJ2-1,TRBV4-1,-,TRBD2,TGCGCCAGCAGCCAAGAAAGGGGACTAATAGGGACTCCATACAATGAGCAGTTCTTC,CASSQERGLIGTPYNEQFF
TRBJ2-3,TRBV13,-,TRBD2,TGTGCCAGCAGCTTTCGTGGACTAGCGGCTAGCACAGATACGCAGTATTTT,CASSFRGLAASTDTQYF
TRBJ1-6,TRBV19,-,TRBD1,TGTGCCAGTAGTATGAACAGGGGAGGTGATTCACCCCTCCACTTT,CASSMNRGGDSPLHF
TRBJ1-1,TRBV14,-,TRBD1,TGTGCCAGCAGCCAGGACAGGGAGGACACTGAAGCTTTCTTT,CASSQDREDTEAFF
TRBJ1-1,TRBV6-5,-,-,TGTGCCAGCAGCCGGAACACTGAAGCTTTCTTT,CASSRNTEAFF
TRBJ2-1,TRBV28,-,TRBD2,TGTGCCAGCAGCCCCAGGCGCGGGAGGGTCAATGAGCAGTTCTTC,CASSPRRGRVNEQFF
TRBJ2-7,TRBV6-5,-,-,TGTGCCAGCAATTATAATGACGAGCAGTACTTC,CASNYNDEQYF
TRBJ1-1,TRBV6-5,-,-,TGTGCCAGCAGTTTGTCGGGAGTAAGTGAAGCTTTCTTT,CASSLSGVSEAFF
TRBJ2-7,TRBV3-1/TRBV3-2,-,TRBD1,TGTGCCAGCAGCCCTTGGGACAGGGCCCACGAGCAGTACTTC,CASSPWDRAHEQYF
TRBJ2-7,TRBV6-5,-,-,TGTGCCAGCAGTTACTCGCCTGACAGGCCCTACGAGCAGTACTTC,CASSYSPDRPYEQYF
TRBJ2-3,TRBV28,-,-,TGTGCCAGCAGTTTACCCTGGCCCACAGATACGCAGTATTTT,CASSLPWPTDTQYF
TRBJ2-5,TRBV28,-,TRBD2,TGTGCCAGCAGTTTAGGAGGACTAGCGGGAGTATTTAGGTACCAAGAGACCCAGTACTTC,CASSLGGLAGVFRYQETQYF
TRBJ2-1,TRBV7-9,-,-,TGTGCCAGCAGCTTAGGAGCGGGCAACTCCTACAATGAGCAGTTCTTC,CASSLGAGNSYNEQFF
TRBJ2-5,TRBV5-1,-,TRBD2,TGCGCCAGCAGCTTGAGCCGACTAGCGGGGGTAGAGACCCAGTACTTC,CASSLSRLAGVETQYF
TRBJ1-2,TRBV7-9,-,-,TGTGCCAGCAGCTTAGTTTGGGAGGGCCATGGCTACACCTTC,CASSLVWEGHGYTF
TRBJ1-3,TRBV19,-,-,TGTGCCAGTAGTCAGAGCGCAATCGGAGTCAACACCATATATTTT,CASSQSAIGVNTIYF
TRBJ2-4,TRBV20-1,-,TRBD1,TGCAGTGCTAGTTCCCCCATGACAGGGAGTGGAAACATTCAGTACTTC,CSASSPMTGSGNIQYF
TRBJ1-5,TRBV21-1,-,-,TGTGCCAGCAGCAAACTTCCCAGGGGAGATAGCAATCAGCCCCAGCATTTT,CASSKLPRGDSNQPQHF
TRBJ2-6,TRBV5-1,-,-,TGCGCCAGCAGCGATCAGGGGTTTACTGGGGCCAACGTCCTGACTTTC,CASSDQGFTGANVLTF
TRBJ2-3,TRBV4-1,-,-,TGCGCCAGCAGCCCAAGACTAGTTGTCACAGATACGCAGTATTTT,CASSPRLVVTDTQYF
TRBJ2-1,TRBV27,-,-,TGTGCCAGCAGTTTATCGTCGGCGGTGGGCTACAATGAGCAGTTCTTC,CASSLSSAVGYNEQFF
TRBJ2-3,TRBV6-6,-,TRBD2,TGTGCCAGCAGTTACCACAGCGGGGGGCTCACAGATACGCAGTATTTT,CASSYHSGGLTDTQYF
TRBJ2-2,TRBV9,-,-,TGTGCCAGCAGCGTCCAAGGACTACGAGTGCGAACGGGCACCGGGGAGCTGTTTTTT,CASSVQGLRVRTGTGELFF
TRBJ1-1,TRBV30,-,-,TGTGCCGGAGAGCGTGGCGGGGAAGCTTTCTTT,CAGERGGEAFF
TRBJ1-3,TRBV9,-,TRBD1,TGTGCCAGCAGCGTAGTAGGGACAGGCTCTGGAAACACCATATATTTT,CASSVVGTGSGNTIYF
TRBJ2-3,TRBV19,-,TRBD2,TGTGCCAGCCGGATTAGCGGGGGGGCGGGAGATACGCAGTATTTT,CASRISGGAGDTQYF